Below, one TCR beta chain is given with its context. One end of the junction fails to match germline, which may point to a read error. This sample is drawn from a study of T cell changes during pregnancy in multiple sclerosis. Assay: immunoSEQ multiplex PCR; the TCRdb copy retains only in-frame clones and omits some. Seen here are about 48,000 clones, around 90% observed once, and the top ten hold 0.5%. Germline V gene sequence: CDR1 SGHDT, CDR2 YYEEEE. The CDR3 is made up of 14 amino acids. The rearrangement uses TRBV5-6 and TRBJ1-4; tentatively, D is TRBD1 (6 bases). This receptor was obtained from a female donor with multiple sclerosis, enrolled in a pregnancy study. The material sequenced was CD4+ T cells from peripheral blood mononuclear cells, taken in the third trimester of pregnancy. In nucleotides, the CDR3 is TGTGCCAACAGCTCCAGGGGTTCTAACGAAAAACTGTTTTTT. It is translated as CANSSRGSNEKLFF. The variable domain in full, with the rest retrieved from reference TRBV5-6 and TRBJ1-4, is DAGVTQSPTHLIKTRGQQVTLRCSPKSGHDTVSWYQQALGQGPQFIFQYYEEEERQRGNFPDRFSGHQFPNYSSELNVNALLLGDSALYLCANSSRGSNEKLFFGSGTQLSVL.